This TCR beta chain was identified during a study of OX40 agonist ivuxolimab in advanced cancers. Overall study context: Each dose-escalation patient presented with hepatocellular carcinoma, melanoma, renal cell or head and neck cancer. It was permissible to have had prior anti-PD-1, anti-PD-L1 or anti-CTLA-4 therapy, and around 40% had some. Study findings and constraints: Near-lowest levels of clonal expansion characterized partial responders at 0.1-3.0 mg/kg.

Clones were sequenced by immunoSEQ multiplex PCR, and TCRdb holds only the in-frame ones, with some missing. The sample carries 60,000 to 85,000 clones, roughly 80% recorded once. This clone occurred once. As yet, its antigen is unknown. The CDR3 extends over 15 amino acids. Unmatched junction bases numbered 5, after V lost 5 bases and J lost 7 bases. The germline gives CDR1 MDHEN, CDR2 SYDVKM. The chain is built from TRBV28 and TRBJ2-1; 13 bases agree with TRBD2. The clonotype originates from an adult with an advanced solid tumor such as melanoma, head and neck, liver or kidney cancer. The material sequenced was CD4+ or CD8+ T cells sorted from blood, taken in a trial of the OX40 agonist ivuxolimab. Here the CDR3 reads CASSTLAGGLNEQFF. The CDR3 coding sequence is TGTGCCAGCAGTACACTAGCGGGAGGGCTGAATGAGCAGTTCTTC. The full variable domain, rest sourced from reference TRBV28 and TRBJ2-1, is DVKVTQSSRYLVKRTGEKVFLECVQDMDHENMFWYRQDPGLGLRLIYFSYDVKMKEKGDIPEGYSVSREKKERFSLILESASTNQTSMYLCASSTLAGGLNEQFFGPGTRLTVL.